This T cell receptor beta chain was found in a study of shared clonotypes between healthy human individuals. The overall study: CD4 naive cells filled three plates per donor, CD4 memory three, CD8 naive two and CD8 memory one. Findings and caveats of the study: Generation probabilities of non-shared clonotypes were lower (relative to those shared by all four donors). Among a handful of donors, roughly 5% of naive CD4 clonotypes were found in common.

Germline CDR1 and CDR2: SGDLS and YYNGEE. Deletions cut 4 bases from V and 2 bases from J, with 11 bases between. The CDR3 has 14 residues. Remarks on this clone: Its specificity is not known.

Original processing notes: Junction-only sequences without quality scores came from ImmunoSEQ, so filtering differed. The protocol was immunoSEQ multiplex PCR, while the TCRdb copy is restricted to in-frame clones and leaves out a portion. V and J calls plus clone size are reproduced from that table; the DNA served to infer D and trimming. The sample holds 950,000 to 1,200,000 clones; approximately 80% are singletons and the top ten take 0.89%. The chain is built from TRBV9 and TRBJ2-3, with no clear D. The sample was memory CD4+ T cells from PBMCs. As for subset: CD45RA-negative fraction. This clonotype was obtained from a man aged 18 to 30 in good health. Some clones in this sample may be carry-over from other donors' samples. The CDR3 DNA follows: TGTGCCAGCAGCCCACCCCCGACCACAGATACGCAGTATTTT. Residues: CASSPPPTTDTQYF.